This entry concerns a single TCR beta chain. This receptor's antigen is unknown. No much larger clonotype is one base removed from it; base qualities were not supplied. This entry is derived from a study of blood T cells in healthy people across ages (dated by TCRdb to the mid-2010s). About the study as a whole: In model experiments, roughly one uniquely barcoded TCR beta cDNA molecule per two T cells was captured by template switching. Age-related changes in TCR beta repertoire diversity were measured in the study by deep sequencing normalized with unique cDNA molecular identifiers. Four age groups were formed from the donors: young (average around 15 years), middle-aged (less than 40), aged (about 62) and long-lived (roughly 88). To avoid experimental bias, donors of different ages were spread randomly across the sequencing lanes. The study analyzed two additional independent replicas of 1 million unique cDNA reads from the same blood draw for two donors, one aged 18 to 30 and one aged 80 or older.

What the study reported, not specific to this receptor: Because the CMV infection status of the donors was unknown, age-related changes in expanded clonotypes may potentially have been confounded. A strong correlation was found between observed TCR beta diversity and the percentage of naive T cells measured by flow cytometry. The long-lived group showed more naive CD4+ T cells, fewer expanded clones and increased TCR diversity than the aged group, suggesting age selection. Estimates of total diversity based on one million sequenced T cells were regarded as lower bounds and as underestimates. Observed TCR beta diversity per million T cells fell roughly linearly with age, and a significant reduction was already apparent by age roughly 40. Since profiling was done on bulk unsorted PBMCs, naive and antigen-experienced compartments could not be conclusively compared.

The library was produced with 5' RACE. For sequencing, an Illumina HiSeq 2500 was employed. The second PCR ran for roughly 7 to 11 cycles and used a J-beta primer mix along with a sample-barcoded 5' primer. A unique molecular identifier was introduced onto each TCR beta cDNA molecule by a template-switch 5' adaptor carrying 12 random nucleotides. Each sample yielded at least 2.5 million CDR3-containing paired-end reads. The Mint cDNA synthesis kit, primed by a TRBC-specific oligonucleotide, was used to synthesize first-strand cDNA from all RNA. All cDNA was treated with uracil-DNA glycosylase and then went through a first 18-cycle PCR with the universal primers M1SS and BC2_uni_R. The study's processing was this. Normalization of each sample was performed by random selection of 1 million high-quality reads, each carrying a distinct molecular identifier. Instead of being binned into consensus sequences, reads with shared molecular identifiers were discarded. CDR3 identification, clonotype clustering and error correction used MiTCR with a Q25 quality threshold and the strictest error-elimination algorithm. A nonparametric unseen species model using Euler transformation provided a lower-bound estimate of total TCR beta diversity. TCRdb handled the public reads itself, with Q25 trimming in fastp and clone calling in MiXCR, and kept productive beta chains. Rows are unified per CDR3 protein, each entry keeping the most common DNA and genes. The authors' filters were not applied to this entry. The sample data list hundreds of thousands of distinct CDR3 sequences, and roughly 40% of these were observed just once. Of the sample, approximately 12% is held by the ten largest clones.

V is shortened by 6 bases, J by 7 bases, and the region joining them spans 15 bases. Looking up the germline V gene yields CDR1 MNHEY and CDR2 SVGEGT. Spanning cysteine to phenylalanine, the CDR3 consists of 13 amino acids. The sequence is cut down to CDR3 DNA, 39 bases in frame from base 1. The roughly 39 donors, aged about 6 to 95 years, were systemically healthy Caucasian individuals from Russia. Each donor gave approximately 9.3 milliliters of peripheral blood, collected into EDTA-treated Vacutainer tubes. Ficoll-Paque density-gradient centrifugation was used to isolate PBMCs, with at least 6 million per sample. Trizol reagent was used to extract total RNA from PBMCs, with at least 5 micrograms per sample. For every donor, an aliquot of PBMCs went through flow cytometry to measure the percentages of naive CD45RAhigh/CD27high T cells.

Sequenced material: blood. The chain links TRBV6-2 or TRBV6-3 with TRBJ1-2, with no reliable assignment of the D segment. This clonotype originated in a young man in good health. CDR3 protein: CASRDQASGGYTF. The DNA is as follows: TGTGCCAGCAGAGACCAGGCGTCGGGTGGCTACACCTTC.